The clone carrying this T cell receptor (beta chain) was recorded a few times. Its antigen is unknown. The sample belongs to a study of shared clonotypes between healthy human individuals. Notes on the study in general: Generation probabilities were higher for clonotypes shared across all four sorted-subset donors than for unshared ones.

Naive CD8 cells lacked CD45RO, underwent positive selection for CCR7 and left out terminally differentiated effector memory CD45RA+ cells. TCRdb keeps only in-frame clones here, not all; method: immunoSEQ multiplex PCR. This sample yields 1.5 million to 2.5 million clones, of which about 95% are seen a single time; under 1.5% belongs to the top ten. Looked up from germline, CDR1 is SGHNT and CDR2 is YYREEE (reference sequence). CDR3 length: 14 residues. The V segment lost 4 bases and the J segment 3 bases; nucleotides outside the gene matches: 6. Material for sequencing was naive CD8+ T cells sorted from blood. V usage is TRBV5-4 and J usage is TRBJ1-2, with 7 nucleotides matching TRBD1. The TCR comes from a man aged 18-30 years in good health. CDR3 nucleotide sequence: TGTGCCAGCAGCCCCGGACAGGCTTACTATGGCTACACCTTC. This sequence encodes CASSPGQAYYGYTF.